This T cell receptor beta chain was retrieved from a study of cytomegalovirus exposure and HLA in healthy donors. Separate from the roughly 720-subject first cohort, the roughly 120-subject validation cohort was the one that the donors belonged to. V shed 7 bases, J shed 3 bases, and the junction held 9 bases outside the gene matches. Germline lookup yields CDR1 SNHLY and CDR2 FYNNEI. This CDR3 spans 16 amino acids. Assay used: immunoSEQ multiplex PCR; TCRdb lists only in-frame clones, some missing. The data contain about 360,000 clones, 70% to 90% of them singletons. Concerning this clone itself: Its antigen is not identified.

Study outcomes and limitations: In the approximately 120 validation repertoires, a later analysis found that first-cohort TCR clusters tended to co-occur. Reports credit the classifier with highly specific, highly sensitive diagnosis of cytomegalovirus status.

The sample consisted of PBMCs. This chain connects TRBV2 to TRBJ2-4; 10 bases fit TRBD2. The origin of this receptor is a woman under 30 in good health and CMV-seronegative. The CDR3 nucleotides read TGTGCCAGCAAGGCAGGACTAGCGGATAACAAAAACATTCAGTACTTC. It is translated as CASKAGLADNKNIQYF.